Presented here are 25 T cell receptor beta chains from one specimen sequenced in a study of blood T cell repertoires in COVID-19. Only in-frame clones appear in the TCRdb table, and some are missing; sequencing was by immunoSEQ multiplex PCR. The sample has fewer than 250,000 clones, around 76% seen once. Sample: PBMCs or T cells enriched from blood (not recorded which). The source is a woman aged 50 to 60 with acute COVID-19.

This clone showed up just once. The chain has TRBV5-6 and TRBJ2-1; 10 bases are shared with TRBD1. V was clipped by 4 bases and J by 8 bases; unmatched bases: 6. Germline loops: CDR1 SGHDT, CDR2 YYEEEE. The length of the CDR3 is 14 residues. The CDR3 loop reads CASSPDRGVHEQFF. The CDR3 region has the DNA TGTGCCAGCAGCCCGGACAGGGGGGTCCATGAGCAGTTCTTC.

The V and J genes are TRBV5-1 and TRBJ2-3; 9 bases fit TRBD1. Germline V gene lookup returns CDR1 SGHRS and CDR2 YFSETQ. The CDR3 loop spans 15 amino acids. V lost 5 bases and J lost 1; bases outside the gene matches: 5. In DNA form, the CDR3 reads TGCGCCAGCAGGTCGGGACAGGGCCGCACAGATACGCAGTATTTT. Its translation is CASRSGQGRTDTQYF.

This clone was counted only a few times. The CDR3 DNA reads TGTGCCAGCAGCAAATCCATGATACTCTCCCCAGGTCAGCCCCAGCATTTT. Translating it yields CASSKSMILSPGQPQHF. The chain carries TRBV21-1 and TRBJ1-5; the table's TRBD1 call for D was not verified on the DNA. TRBV21-1 is a pseudogene segment. CDR3 length equals 17 residues.

The chain combines TRBV7-9 with TRBJ2-7; D not certain. The CDR3 has 13 amino acids. Germline assignment: CDR1 SEHNR and CDR2 FQNEAQ (reference sequence). V shed 3 bases and J shed 9 bases, with 15 bases lying between them. The CDR3 DNA is TGTGCCAGCAGCTTGGGCCCTCCCCACGGGCAGTACGTC. It yields the protein CASSLGPPHGQYV.

The chain employs TRBV5-5 and TRBJ2-6, with TRBD1 matching 7 bases. Germline assignment: CDR1 SGHKS and CDR2 YYEKEE (reference sequence). V shed 7 bases, J shed 0 bases, and the junction held 4 bases outside the gene matches. This CDR3 spans 15 amino acids. The CDR3 bases are TGTGCCAGCGAGACAGGGAGCTCTGGGGCCAACGTCCTGACTTTC. Translated: CASETGSSGANVLTF.

The chain is built from TRBV6-4 and TRBJ2-1; 8 nucleotides align to TRBD2. Germline loops: CDR1 MRHNA, CDR2 SNTAGT. CDR3 length equals 16 residues. V trimming: 0 bases; J trimming: 0 bases; junction bases outside the gene matches: 1. CDR3 sequence (DNA): TGTGCCAGCAGTGACTCGAGCGGGAGCTCCTACAATGAGCAGTTCTTC. This codes for CASSDSSGSSYNEQFF.

This clone was counted once. The chain couples TRBV6-4 to TRBJ1-2, with D perhaps matching TRBD1 (5 bases). V dropped 3 bases and J dropped 7 bases, with 15 bases sitting between them. This CDR3 spans 14 amino acids. From germline, CDR1 is MRHNA and CDR2 SNTAGT. CDR3 protein: CASSDQGSISGYTF. Here the CDR3 DNA reads TGTGCCAGCAGTGATCAGGGCTCGATTTCTGGCTACACCTTC.

CDR3 amino acids: CASSWDRAEQYV. The DNA for the CDR3 is TGTGCCAGCAGCTGGGACAGGGCCGAGCAGTACGTC. The V and J genes are TRBV7-8 and TRBJ2-7, with 9 bases lining up with TRBD1. The CDR3 sequence is 12 residues long. Trimming removed 4 bases from V and 6 bases from J; junction bases left unmatched: 1. The germline V gene has CDR1 SGHVS and CDR2 FQNEAQ.

This clone appeared once. The rearrangement joins TRBV3-1 (or the pseudogene TRBV3-2) to TRBJ2-4, with 8 bases lining up with TRBD2. Looked up from germline, CDR1 is LGHDT and CDR2 is YNNKEL (reference sequence). The trim removed 4 bases at V and 0 bases at J, leaving 8 bases unmatched. CDR3 length: 17 amino acids. The CDR3 coding sequence is TGTGCCAGCAGCCGAACGGGGGGGCCAGGAGCCAAAAACATTCAGTACTTC. Its protein is CASSRTGGPGAKNIQYF.

The sample holds a few counts of this clone. The chain carries TRBV6-5 and TRBJ1-1, with D uncertain. CDR3 length equals 14 residues. CDR1 MNHEY and CDR2 SVGAGI come from the germline V gene. V was shortened by 10 bases and J by 7 bases, with 22 bases between the two germline ends. CDR3 in amino acids: CATLGSLGSIEAFF. CDR3 in DNA: TGTGCCACCCTCGGCTCTCTGGGGAGCATTGAAGCTTTCTTT.

This clone came up once. This chain uses TRBV5-1 with TRBJ2-5; D perhaps matches TRBD2 (5 bases). CDR1 is SGHRS, CDR2 YFSETQ, per germline. CDR3 size: 17 residues. Trimming removed 0 bases at V and 4 bases at J, with 19 bases between. The CDR3: CASSLVSGALAPETQYF. CDR3 sequence (DNA): TGCGCCAGCAGCTTGGTGTCGGGTGCTCTAGCCCCAGAGACCCAGTACTTC.

This clone was seen a handful of times. The chain carries TRBV7-9 and TRBJ1-6; D is uncertain. From germline, CDR1 is SEHNR and CDR2 FQNEAQ (reference sequence). The CDR3 has 14 amino acids. Trimming shortened V by 3 bases and J by 7 bases, and 10 bases separated the two germline ends. The CDR3 bases are TGTGCCAGCAGCTTCAGCGGGAACAATTCACCCCTCCACTTT. Protein sequence: CASSFSGNNSPLHF. The full variable domain, its missing parts supplied by reference TRBV7-9 and TRBJ1-6, is DTGVSQNPRHKITKRGQNVTFRCDPISEHNRLYWYRQTLGQGPEFLTYFQNEAQLEKSRLLSDRFSAERPKGSFSTLEIQRTEQGDSAMYLCASSFSGNNSPLHFGNGTRLTVT.

This sequence joins TRBV5-6 and TRBJ2-7, with a weak D call TRBD1 (6 bases). Germline loops: CDR1 SGHDT, CDR2 YYEEEE. The CDR3 spans 15 residues. The V end lost 5 bases, the J end lost 6 bases, and 21 bases lay between the germline ends. CDR3 coding DNA: TGTGCCAGCAGACAGACAGGTGGGGGACGGGGCGAGCAGTACGTC. This gives the protein CASRQTGGGRGEQYV.

The chain has TRBV27 and TRBJ1-3; D remains unclear. Per germline, CDR1 MNHEY and CDR2 SMNVEV (reference sequence). Trimming removed 0 bases from V and 0 bases from J, with 9 bases in between. The CDR3 extends over 16 amino acids. The CDR3 coding sequence is TGTGCCAGCAGTTTATCGGCCCAGTCCTCTGGAAACACCATATATTTT. It is translated as CASSLSAQSSGNTIYF.

This clone was detected only a few times. The chain has TRBV6-5 and TRBJ2-2, with D possibly being TRBD2 (5 bases). V was pared by 8 bases and J by 4 bases, with 11 bases between. The CDR3 has 13 residues. CDR1 MNHEY and CDR2 SVGAGI come from the germline V gene. CDR3: CASRRRGTGELFF. The DNA of the CDR3 is TGTGCCAGCCGCCGTCGGGGCACCGGGGAGCTGTTTTTT.

The chain uses TRBV5-6 and TRBJ1-3; D not certain. The CDR3 extends over 14 amino acids. In germline, CDR1 is SGHDT, CDR2 YYEEEE. V was trimmed by 4 bases and J by 4 bases, leaving 12 bases between them. In DNA form, the CDR3 reads TGTGCCAGCAGCCCAATCCTGGGCGGAAACACCATATATTTT. Encoded protein: CASSPILGGNTIYF.

The chain uses TRBV7-9 and TRBJ1-5; TRBD1 matches 7 bases. CDR1 and CDR2 (germline): SEHNR, FQNEAQ (reference sequence). This CDR3 has 15 residues. The trim removed 5 bases at V and 6 bases at J, leaving 10 bases unmatched. The CDR3 reads CASSHDREVGQPQHF. The CDR3 DNA is TGTGCCAGCAGCCATGACAGGGAGGTAGGTCAGCCCCAGCATTTT.

This clone was found once. The chain links TRBV3-1 (or the pseudogene TRBV3-2) to TRBJ2-5; D gene unclear. Trimming stripped 2 bases from V and 5 bases from J, with 15 bases between. CDR1 and CDR2 from the germline V gene are LGHDT and YNNKEL (reference sequence). The CDR3 sequence is 15 residues long. DNA for the CDR3: TGTGCCAGCAGCCAATCAAGAGAAGCGTCGGAGACCCAGTACTTC. This codes for CASSQSREASETQYF.

V gene TRBV7-2 combines with J gene TRBJ2-3, with TRBD2 as a possible D gene (7 bases). V lost 6 bases and J 3 bases, leaving 16 bases between the germline ends. The CDR3 consists of 15 residues. Germline values: CDR1 SGHTA, CDR2 FQGNSA. DNA of the CDR3: TGTGCCAGCAGGCCCCCGGGGGGCTTAACAGATACGCAGTATTTT. Protein: CASRPPGGLTDTQYF. Supplemented by reference TRBV7-2 and TRBJ2-3, the full variable domain reads GAGVSQSPSNKVTEKGKDVELRCDPISGHTALYWYRQSLGQGLEFLIYFQGNSAPDKSGLPSDRFSAERTGGSVSTLTIQRTQQEDSAVYLCASRPPGGLTDTQYFGPGTRLTVL.

The gene calls are TRBV19 and TRBJ2-2, with D maybe TRBD1 (5 bases). Germline values: CDR1 LNHDA, CDR2 SQIVND (reference sequence). V was shortened by 2 bases and J by 3 bases, with 10 bases between the two germline ends. This CDR3 has 15 amino acids. CDR3 in amino acids: CASSIQGSDTGELFF. The CDR3 DNA follows: TGTGCCAGTAGTATACAGGGCTCGGACACCGGGGAGCTGTTTTTT.

This clone was recorded once. This chain joins TRBV28 and TRBJ2-7; a weak D match, TRBD2 (5 bases). CDR3 size: 13 residues. Trimming shortened V by 3 bases and J by 5 bases, and 11 bases separated the two germline ends. Germline values: CDR1 MDHEN, CDR2 SYDVKM. In nucleotides, the CDR3 is TGTGCCAGCAGTTTTTCGGGGTTCAACGAGCAGTACGTC. Protein product: CASSFSGFNEQYV.

The CDR3 region is CAWSSQGADGYTF. DNA of the CDR3: TGTGCCTGGAGCTCACAGGGGGCTGATGGCTACACCTTC. This chain links TRBV30 with TRBJ1-2; 9 nucleotides match TRBD1. V gave up 3 bases and J gave up 6 bases; unmatched junction bases: 5. CDR1 is GTSNPN and CDR2 is SVGIG in the germline V gene (reference sequence). The CDR3 is 13 residues long.

This clone occurred a few times. The chain employs TRBV5-1 and TRBJ1-6, with 11 bases identical to TRBD1. The CDR3 is 15 residues long. CDR1 and CDR2 from the germline V gene are SGHRS and YFSETQ. Trimming took 6 bases from V and 7 from J; bases not matched to a gene: 6. The CDR3 loop is CASTIGTGGNSPLHF. Written as DNA, the CDR3 is TGCGCCAGCACGATCGGGACAGGGGGAAATTCACCCCTCCACTTT.

The chain recombines TRBV5-6 with TRBJ2-1; a possible D gene is TRBD1 (6 bases). The CDR3 runs 15 residues. From germline, CDR1 is SGHDT and CDR2 YYEEEE. Deletions cut 0 bases from V and 10 bases from J, with 17 bases between. This CDR3 reads CASSLETGAIVEQFF. CDR3 nucleotide sequence: TGTGCCAGCAGCTTGGAGACAGGAGCTATCGTAGAGCAGTTCTTC.

This sequence joins TRBV5-4 and TRBJ1-1, with TRBD1 identical over 11 bases. The V gene's germline CDR1 is SGHNT and CDR2 YYREEE (reference sequence). The CDR3 runs to 13 residues. V shed 2 bases, J shed 7 bases, and the junction held 1 base outside the gene matches. CDR3 bases: TGTGCCAGCAGCTTCGGGACAGGGGGTGAAGCTTTCTTT. Amino acid sequence: CASSFGTGGEAFF.